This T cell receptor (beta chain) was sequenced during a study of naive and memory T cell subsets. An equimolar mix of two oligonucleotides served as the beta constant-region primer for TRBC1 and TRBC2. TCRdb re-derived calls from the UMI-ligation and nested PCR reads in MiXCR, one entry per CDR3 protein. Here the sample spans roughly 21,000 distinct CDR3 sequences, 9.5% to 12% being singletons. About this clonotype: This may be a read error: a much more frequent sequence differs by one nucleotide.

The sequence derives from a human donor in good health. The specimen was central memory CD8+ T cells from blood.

CDR3 residues: CASSESVGGTGEEDGDTF. In DNA form, the CDR3 reads TGCGCCAGCAGTGAGTCTGTGGGCGGGACAGGGGAGGAAGATGGCGACACCTTC. The V and J genes are TRBV10-2 and TRBJ1-2; 10 bases align to TRBD1. This CDR3 is 18 amino acids long. Germline CDR1 reads WSHSY; CDR2 reads SAAADI.